This entry lists 11 T cell receptor beta chains sequenced from one sample in a study of neurological immune-mediated disorders. Described time point: longitudinal time-point 2. Using its own MiXCR run on the 5' RACE reads, TCRdb lists one record per CDR3 protein. This table holds tens of thousands of distinct CDR3 sequences, more than 10% found once. Specimen: PBMCs. The receptor set was obtained from a woman aged 35 to 49 in good health.

This clonotype was found many times. This chain joins TRBV6-4 and TRBJ1-5, with D maybe TRBD1 (6 bases). Germline V gives CDR1 MRHNA, CDR2 SNTAGT. Deletions cut 3 bases from V and 4 bases from J, with 10 bases between. The CDR3 contains 14 residues. The CDR3 DNA is TGTGCCAGCAGTGAAAAAGGGGGAAATCAGCCCCAGCATTTT. This sequence encodes CASSEKGGNQPQHF.

The chain joins TRBV5-1 to TRBJ2-5; D perhaps matches TRBD2 (6 bases). Germline V gene lookup returns CDR1 SGHRS and CDR2 YFSETQ. CDR3 size: 14 residues. V was clipped by 2 bases and J by 1 base, with 9 bases between them. CDR3 DNA sequence: TGCGCCAGCAGCTTTAGGGGAGGCCAAGAGACCCAGTACTTC. Translated, it gives CASSFRGGQETQYF.

This clonotype was seen repeatedly, ten times or more. The CDR3 here is CASSADSRGRYEQYF. The CDR3 DNA reads TGTGCCAGCAGCGCGGACAGCCGGGGCCGATACGAGCAGTACTTC. The chain combines TRBV7-9 with TRBJ2-7; maybe TRBD1 (6 bases). CDR3 size: 15 residues. In germline, CDR1 is SEHNR, CDR2 FQNEAQ (reference sequence). Trimming stripped 5 bases from V and 4 bases from J, with 18 bases between.

The sample holds many counts of this clonotype. The chain links TRBV20-1 to TRBJ1-2; possible D gene TRBD1, 6 bases. Trimming pared 2 bases from V and 1 base from J, leaving 14 bases between. The CDR3 is 15 residues long. Germline V lookup: CDR1 DFQATT, CDR2 SNEGSKA (reference sequence). CDR3 residues: CSARLRARGNYGYTF. Here the CDR3 DNA reads TGCAGTGCTAGATTAAGGGCCAGGGGTAACTATGGCTACACCTTC.

Ten or more counts support this clonotype. The chain combines TRBV3-1 with TRBJ1-1; a weak D match, TRBD1 (5 bases). The V gene's germline CDR1 is LGHDT and CDR2 YNNKEL (reference sequence). The V and J ends lost 5 bases and 5 bases respectively, with 12 bases between them. The CDR3 has 13 residues. The CDR3 nucleotides are TGTGCCAGCAGCTTCGACCAGGGAACTGAAGCTTTCTTT. This sequence encodes CASSFDQGTEAFF. The entire variable domain, with the rest obtained from reference TRBV3-1 and TRBJ1-1, is as follows: DTAVSQTPKYLVTQMGNDKSIKCEQNLGHDTMYWYKQDSKKFLKIMFSYNNKELIINETVPNRFSPKSPDKAHLNLHINSLELGDSAVYFCASSFDQGTEAFFGQGTRLTVV.

This clonotype appeared many times. This chain joins TRBV7-2 and TRBJ1-1; D gene ambiguous. V was trimmed by 1 base and J by 3 bases, leaving 9 bases between them. Germline V CDR1 and CDR2: SGHTA, FQGNSA. The CDR3 is 14 residues long. The CDR3 is CASSLVRSYTEAFF. The CDR3 nucleotides read TGTGCCAGCAGCTTAGTTAGATCATACACTGAAGCTTTCTTT.

In its sample, this clonotype was seen many times. The CDR3 loop reads CASSLASGGAYNEQFF. The CDR3 DNA is TGTGCCAGCAGCTTGGCTAGCGGGGGGGCATACAATGAGCAGTTCTTC. The chain is built from TRBV5-4 and TRBJ2-1; 12 bases align to TRBD2. The CDR3 runs 16 residues. Germline trimming cut 0 bases from V and 4 bases from J; bases unmatched to any gene: 2. From germline, CDR1 is SGHNT and CDR2 YYREEE (reference sequence).

In this sample, this clonotype turned up many times. The CDR3 protein is CSVDPDQETQYF. DNA for the CDR3: TGCAGCGTCGATCCGGACCAAGAGACCCAGTACTTC. This chain uses TRBV29-1 with TRBJ2-5; D is ambiguous. The CDR3 runs 12 residues. V was clipped by 6 bases and J by 0 bases, with 8 bases between them. Germline V gene data show CDR1 as SQVTM and CDR2 as ANQGSEA.

This clonotype was recorded many times. This chain joins TRBV7-2 and TRBJ2-1; the D gene is possibly TRBD1 (5 bases). Germline-derived CDR1 and CDR2 are SGHTA and FQGNSA. Trimming took 6 bases from V and 1 from J, leaving 10 bases between them. The CDR3 has 14 residues. The CDR3 DNA reads TGTGCCAGCAGAAGTGGGGCGTCCTACAATGAGCAGTTCTTC. Translated, it gives CASRSGASYNEQFF.

This clonotype occurred many times. The rearrangement links TRBV6-5 to TRBJ2-3; 13 bases map to TRBD2. The CDR3 extends over 17 amino acids. The junction had 4 bases not matched to a gene; V was cut back by 4 bases and J by 0 bases. From germline, CDR1 is MNHEY and CDR2 SVGAGI. The CDR3 nucleotides read TGTGCCAGCAGTTCCACGGGACTAGCGGGAAGCACAGATACGCAGTATTTT. It translates to CASSSTGLAGSTDTQYF.

This clonotype was detected ten times or more. The CDR3 reads CASSSSTGEENIQYF. The CDR3 DNA is TGTGCCAGCAGCTCGTCGACAGGGGAGGAAAACATTCAGTACTTC. This chain joins TRBV7-3 and TRBJ2-4, with 8 nucleotides matching TRBD1. CDR1 SGHTA and CDR2 FQGTGA come from the germline V gene. The CDR3 covers 15 residues. The junction had 7 bases not matched to a gene; V was cut back by 4 bases and J by 5 bases.